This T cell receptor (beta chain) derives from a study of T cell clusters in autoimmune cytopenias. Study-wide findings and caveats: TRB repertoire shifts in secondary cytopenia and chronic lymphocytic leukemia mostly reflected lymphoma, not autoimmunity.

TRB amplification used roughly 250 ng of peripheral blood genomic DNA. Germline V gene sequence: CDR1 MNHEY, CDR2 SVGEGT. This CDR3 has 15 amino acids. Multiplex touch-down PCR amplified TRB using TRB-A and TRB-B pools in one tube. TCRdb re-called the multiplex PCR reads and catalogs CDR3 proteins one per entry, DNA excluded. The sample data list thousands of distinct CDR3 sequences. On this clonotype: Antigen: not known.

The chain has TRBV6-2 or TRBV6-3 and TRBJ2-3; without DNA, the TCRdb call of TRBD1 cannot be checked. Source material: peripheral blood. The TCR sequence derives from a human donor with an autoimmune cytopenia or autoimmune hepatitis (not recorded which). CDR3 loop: CASSHPGQGVDTQYF.